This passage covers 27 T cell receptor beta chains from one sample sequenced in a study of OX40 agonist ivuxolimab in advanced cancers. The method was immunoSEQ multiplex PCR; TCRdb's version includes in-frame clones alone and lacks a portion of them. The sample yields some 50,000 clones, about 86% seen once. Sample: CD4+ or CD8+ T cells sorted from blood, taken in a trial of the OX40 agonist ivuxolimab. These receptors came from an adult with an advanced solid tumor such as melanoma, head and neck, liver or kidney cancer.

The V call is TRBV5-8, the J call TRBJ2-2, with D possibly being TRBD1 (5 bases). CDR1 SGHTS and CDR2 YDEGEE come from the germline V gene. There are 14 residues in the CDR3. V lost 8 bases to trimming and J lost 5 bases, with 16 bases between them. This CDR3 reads CASSRAQGTGELFF. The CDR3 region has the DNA TGTGCCAGTAGTAGAGCCCAGGGAACCGGGGAGCTGTTTTTT. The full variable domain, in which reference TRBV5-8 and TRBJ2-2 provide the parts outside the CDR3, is EAGVTQSPTHLIKTRGQQATLRCSPISGHTSVYWYQQALGLGLQFLLWYDEGEERNRGNFPPRFSGRQFPNYSSELNVNALELEDSALYLCASSRAQGTGELFFGEGSRLTVL.

The DNA of the CDR3 is TGTGCCAGCAGTCCTTTCCCAGGGGGCTCGTACAATGAGCAGTTCTTC. It codes for CASSPFPGGSYNEQFF. The gene calls are TRBV6-4 and TRBJ2-1; 8 bases agree with TRBD1. CDR1 is MRHNA, CDR2 SNTAGT, per germline. The CDR3 is 16 amino acids. Unmatched junction bases numbered 10, after V lost 5 bases and J lost 4 bases.

DNA of the CDR3: TGTGCCACAGGGAATCGGGGAACTGAAGCTTTCTTT. This codes for CATGNRGTEAFF. The V and J genes are TRBV7-8 and TRBJ1-1; a weak D match, TRBD1 (5 bases). This CDR3 region has 12 residues. The V end was cut by 10 bases, the J end by 5 bases, with 14 bases between. CDR1 and CDR2 (germline): SGHVS, FQNEAQ.

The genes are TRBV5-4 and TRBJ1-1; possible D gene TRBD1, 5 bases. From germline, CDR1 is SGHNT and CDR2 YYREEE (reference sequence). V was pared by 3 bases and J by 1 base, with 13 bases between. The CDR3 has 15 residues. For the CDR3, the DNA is TGTGCCAGCAGCTGGCGGGACGGGTCGAACACTGAAGCTTTCTTT. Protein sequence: CASSWRDGSNTEAFF. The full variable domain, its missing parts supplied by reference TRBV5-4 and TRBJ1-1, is ETGVTQSPTHLIKTRGQQVTLRCSSQSGHNTVSWYQQALGQGPQFIFQYYREEENGRGNFPPRFSGLQFPNYSSELNVNALELDDSALYLCASSWRDGSNTEAFFGQGTRLTVV.

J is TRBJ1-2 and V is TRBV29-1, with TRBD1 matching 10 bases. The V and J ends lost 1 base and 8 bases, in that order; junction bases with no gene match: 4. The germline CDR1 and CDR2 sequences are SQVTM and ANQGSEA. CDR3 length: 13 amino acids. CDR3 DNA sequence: TGCAGCGTTGAAGGACAGGGGGCCTGGGGCTACACCTTC. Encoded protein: CSVEGQGAWGYTF.

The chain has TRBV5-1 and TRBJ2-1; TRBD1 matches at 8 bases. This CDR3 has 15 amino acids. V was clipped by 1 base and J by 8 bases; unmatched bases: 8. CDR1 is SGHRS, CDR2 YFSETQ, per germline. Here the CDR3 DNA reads TGCGCCAGCAGCTTGTTGCGGACAGGGAAGGATGAGCAGTTCTTC. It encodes CASSLLRTGKDEQFF.

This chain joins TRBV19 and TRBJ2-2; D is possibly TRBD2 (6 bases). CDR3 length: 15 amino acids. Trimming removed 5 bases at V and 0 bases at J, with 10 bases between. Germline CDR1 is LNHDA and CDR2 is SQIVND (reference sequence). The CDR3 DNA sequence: TGTGCCAGTAGTCCCGGGACTCCGAACACCGGGGAGCTGTTTTTT. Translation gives CASSPGTPNTGELFF.

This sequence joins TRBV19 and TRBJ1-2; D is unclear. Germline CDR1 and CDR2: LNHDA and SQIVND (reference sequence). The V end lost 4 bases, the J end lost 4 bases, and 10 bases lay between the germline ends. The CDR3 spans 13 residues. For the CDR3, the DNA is TGTGCCAGTAGTAATCCCGGACGCTATGGCTACACCTTC. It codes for CASSNPGRYGYTF.

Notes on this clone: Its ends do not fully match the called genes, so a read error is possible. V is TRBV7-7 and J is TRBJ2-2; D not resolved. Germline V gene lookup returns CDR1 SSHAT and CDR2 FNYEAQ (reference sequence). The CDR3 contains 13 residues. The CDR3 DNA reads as TGTGCTAGCAGCTTCCGAGGTTCCGGGGAGCTGTTTTTT. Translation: CASSFRGSGELFF.

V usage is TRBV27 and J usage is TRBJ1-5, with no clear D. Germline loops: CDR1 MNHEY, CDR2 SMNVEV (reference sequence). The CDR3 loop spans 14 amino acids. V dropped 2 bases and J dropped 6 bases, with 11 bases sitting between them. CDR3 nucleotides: TGTGCCAGCAGTTTAAATAGTGAGGGTCAGCCCCAGCATTTT. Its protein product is CASSLNSEGQPQHF.

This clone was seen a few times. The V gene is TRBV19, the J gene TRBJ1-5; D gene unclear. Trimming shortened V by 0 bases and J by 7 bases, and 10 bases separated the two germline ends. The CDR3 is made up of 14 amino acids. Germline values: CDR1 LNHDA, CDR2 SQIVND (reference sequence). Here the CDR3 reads CASSIDLWVQPQHF. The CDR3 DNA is TGTGCCAGTAGTATAGACCTGTGGGTCCAGCCCCAGCATTTT.

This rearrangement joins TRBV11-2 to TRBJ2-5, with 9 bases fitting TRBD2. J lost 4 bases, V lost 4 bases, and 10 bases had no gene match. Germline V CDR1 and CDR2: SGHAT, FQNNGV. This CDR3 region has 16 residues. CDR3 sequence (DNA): TGTGCCAGCAGCTCAGTGAAGGGCGGGAGGGGAGAGACCCAGTACTTC. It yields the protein CASSSVKGGRGETQYF.

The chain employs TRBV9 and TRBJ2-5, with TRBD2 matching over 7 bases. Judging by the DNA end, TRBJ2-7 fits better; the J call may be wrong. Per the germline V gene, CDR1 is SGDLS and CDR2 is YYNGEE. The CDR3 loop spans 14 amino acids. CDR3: CASSPRTSSYEQYF. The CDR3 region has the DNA TGTGCCAGCAGCCCCCGGACTAGCTCCTACGAGCAGTACTTC.

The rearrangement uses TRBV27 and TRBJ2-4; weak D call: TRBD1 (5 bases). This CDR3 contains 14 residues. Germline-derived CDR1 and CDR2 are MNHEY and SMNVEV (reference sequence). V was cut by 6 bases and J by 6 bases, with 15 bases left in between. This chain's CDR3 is CASRAQGSGNIQYF. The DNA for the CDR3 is TGTGCCAGCAGGGCGCAGGGATCAGGAAACATTCAGTACTTC.

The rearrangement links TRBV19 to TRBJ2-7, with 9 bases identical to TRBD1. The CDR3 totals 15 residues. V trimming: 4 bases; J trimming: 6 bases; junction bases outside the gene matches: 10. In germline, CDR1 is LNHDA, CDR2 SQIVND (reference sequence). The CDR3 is CASSRVDRGSLEQYF. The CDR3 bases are TGTGCCAGTAGTAGGGTGGACAGGGGAAGCCTCGAGCAGTACTTC.

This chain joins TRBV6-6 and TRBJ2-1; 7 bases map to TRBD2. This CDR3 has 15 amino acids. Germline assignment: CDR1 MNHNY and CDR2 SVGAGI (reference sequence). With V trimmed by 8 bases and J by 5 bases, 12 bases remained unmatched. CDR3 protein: CASSVGREEHNEQFF. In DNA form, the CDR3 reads TGTGCCAGCTCGGTCGGACGGGAGGAACACAATGAGCAGTTCTTC.

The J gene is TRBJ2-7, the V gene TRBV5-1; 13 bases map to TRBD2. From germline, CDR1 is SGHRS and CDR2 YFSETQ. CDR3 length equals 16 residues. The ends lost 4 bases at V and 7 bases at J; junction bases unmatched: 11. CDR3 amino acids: CASSPGGLAGAVEQYF. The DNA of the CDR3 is TGCGCCAGCAGCCCGGGAGGACTAGCGGGGGCCGTGGAGCAGTACTTC.

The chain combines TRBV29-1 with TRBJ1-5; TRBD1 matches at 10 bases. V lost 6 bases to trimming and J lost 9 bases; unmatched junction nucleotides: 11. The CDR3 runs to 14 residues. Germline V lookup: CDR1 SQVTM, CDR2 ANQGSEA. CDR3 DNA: TGCAGCGTCAGACAGGGGGCCCCGGGGGGGCCCCAGCATTTT. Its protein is CSVRQGAPGGPQHF.

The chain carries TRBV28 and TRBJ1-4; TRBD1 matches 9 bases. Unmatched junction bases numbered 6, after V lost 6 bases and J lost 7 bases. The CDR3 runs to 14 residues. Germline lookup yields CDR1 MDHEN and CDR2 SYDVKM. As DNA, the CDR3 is TGTGCCAGCAGCTGGACAGGGGTTGGTGAAAAACTGTTTTTT. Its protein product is CASSWTGVGEKLFF.

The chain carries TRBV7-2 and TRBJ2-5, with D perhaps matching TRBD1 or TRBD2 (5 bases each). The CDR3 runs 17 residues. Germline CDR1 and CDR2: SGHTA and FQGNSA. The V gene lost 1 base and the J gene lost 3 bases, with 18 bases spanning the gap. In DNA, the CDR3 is TGTGCCAGCAGCTTAGTGGGGTTGAGGGGAGCGAAAGAGACCCAGTACTTC. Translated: CASSLVGLRGAKETQYF.

The CDR3 coding sequence is TGTGCCAGCAATCCCTGGCAGGATGCCTCCTACGAGCAGTACTTC. It translates to CASNPWQDASYEQYF. V usage is TRBV21-1 and J usage is TRBJ2-7; the DNA was not used to check the table's D call, TRBD1. TRBV21-1 is given as a pseudogene. The CDR3 is 15 residues long.

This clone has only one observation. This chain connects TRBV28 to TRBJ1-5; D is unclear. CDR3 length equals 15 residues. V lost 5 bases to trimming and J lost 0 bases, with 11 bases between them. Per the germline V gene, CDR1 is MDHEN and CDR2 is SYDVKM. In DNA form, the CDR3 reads TGTGCCAGCAGTCCCATCTCTTATAGCAATCAGCCCCAGCATTTT. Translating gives CASSPISYSNQPQHF.

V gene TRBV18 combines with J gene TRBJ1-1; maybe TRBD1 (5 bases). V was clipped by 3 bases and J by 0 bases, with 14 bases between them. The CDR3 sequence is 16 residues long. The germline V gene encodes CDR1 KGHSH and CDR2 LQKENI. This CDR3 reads CASSPPGGGMNTEAFF. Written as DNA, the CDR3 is TGTGCCAGCTCACCTCCCGGGGGGGGGATGAACACTGAAGCTTTCTTT.

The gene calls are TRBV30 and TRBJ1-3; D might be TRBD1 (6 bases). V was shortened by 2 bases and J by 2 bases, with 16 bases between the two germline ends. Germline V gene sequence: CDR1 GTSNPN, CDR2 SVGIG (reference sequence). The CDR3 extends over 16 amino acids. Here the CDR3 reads CAWSIAKTGPGNTIYF. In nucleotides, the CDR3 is TGTGCCTGGAGTATTGCCAAGACAGGCCCTGGAAACACCATATATTTT.

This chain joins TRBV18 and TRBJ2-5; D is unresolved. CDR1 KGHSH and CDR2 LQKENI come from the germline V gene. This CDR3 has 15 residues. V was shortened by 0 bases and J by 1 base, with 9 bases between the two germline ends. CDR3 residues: CASSPPSNSQETQYF. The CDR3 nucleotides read TGTGCCAGCTCACCACCGAGCAACAGCCAAGAGACCCAGTACTTC.

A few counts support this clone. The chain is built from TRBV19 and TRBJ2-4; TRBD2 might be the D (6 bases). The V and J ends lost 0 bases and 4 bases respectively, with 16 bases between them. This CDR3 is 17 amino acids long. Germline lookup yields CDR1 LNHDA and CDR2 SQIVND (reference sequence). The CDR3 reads CASSIDNSGGSKNIQYF. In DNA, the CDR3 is TGTGCCAGTAGTATAGACAATTCAGGAGGGAGTAAAAACATTCAGTACTTC.

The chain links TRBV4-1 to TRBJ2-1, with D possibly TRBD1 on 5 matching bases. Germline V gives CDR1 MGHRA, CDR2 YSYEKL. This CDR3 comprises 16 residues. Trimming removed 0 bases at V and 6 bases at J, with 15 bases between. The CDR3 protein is CASSQESAGPRNEQFF. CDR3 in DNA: TGCGCCAGCAGCCAAGAATCTGCAGGGCCGCGCAATGAGCAGTTCTTC.